Listed below are T cell receptor beta chains from one sample, sequenced in a study of Graves' ophthalmopathy and Graves' hyperthyroidism. TCRdb fed the multiplex PCR reads into MiXCR, producing one record per CDR3 protein. The sample carries around 470,000 distinct CDR3 sequences, 13% to 15% recorded once. Sequenced material: blood. The receptors were gathered from a woman aged 25 to 45 with Graves' ophthalmopathy. The CDR3 runs from the conserved cysteine through the conserved F or W. Each record gives: V gene, clone size, D gene, J gene, CDR3 protein, CDR3 DNA. The D gene is left open where the match is weak. Clone size is not always given. Where it is, it says once, few, many or a class for expanded clones.

TRBV24-1	many	NA	TRBJ2-5	CATSERTAQETQYF	TGTGCCACCAGTGAAAGGACAGCGCAAGAGACCCAGTACTTC
TRBV5-1	few	NA	TRBJ2-2	CASSLDAGAGELFF	TGCGCCAGCAGCTTGGATGCAGGGGCCGGGGAGCTGTTTTTT
TRBV6-5	many	NA	TRBJ1-1	CASSWGVTEAFF	TGTGCCAGCAGTTGGGGCGTCACTGAAGCTTTCTTT
TRBV27	many	NA	TRBJ2-3	CASSLSWADTQYF	TGTGCCAGCAGTTTATCGTGGGCAGATACGCAGTATTTT
TRBV6-5	many	NA	TRBJ1-2	CASRFPEALNYGYTF	TGTGCCAGCAGGTTCCCCGAGGCTCTTAACTATGGCTACACCTTC
TRBV19	many	TRBD1	TRBJ2-7	CASTKTGGSYEQYF	TGTGCCAGTACCAAGACAGGGGGAAGCTACGAGCAGTACTTC
TRBV20-1	many	NA	TRBJ2-7	CSARGLTTTYEQYF	TGCAGTGCTAGGGGTTTGACTACGACCTACGAGCAGTACTTC
TRBV5-1	many	NA	TRBJ1-2	CASSPEWGLSYGYTF	TGCGCCAGCAGCCCAGAATGGGGGCTTTCATATGGCTACACCTTC
TRBV28	NA	NA	TRBJ2-7	CASSLKQPPYEQYF	TGTGCCAGCAGTTTAAAACAACCGCCCTACGAGCAGTACTTC
TRBV28	many	TRBD2	TRBJ2-5	CASTGLASAETQYF	TGTGCCAGCACGGGACTAGCGTCTGCAGAGACCCAGTACTTC